Each of the 30 T cell receptor beta chains below was sequenced from the same sample in a study of vaccination effects on CD4 cells after COVID-19. These TCRs are of unknown antigen specificity. Assay: immunoSEQ multiplex PCR; the TCRdb copy retains only in-frame clones and omits some. The table includes roughly 25,000 clones, 70% to 80% detected once. Before sequencing, viral peptide pools were used by the ViraFEST assay to expand antigen-specific CD4+ T cells. Isolating CD4+ T cells followed less than 12 days of culture. PCR showed that the person got SARS-CoV-2 infection at some point between March and December 2020. The sample consisted of CD4+ T cells from PBMCs cultured with HCoV-NL63 spike peptides, taken before COVID-19 vaccination. These receptors all stem from a human donor who had a prior SARS-CoV-2 infection.

The chain combines TRBV6-5 with TRBJ1-2, with D unclear. CDR3 size: 15 residues. Germline-derived CDR1 and CDR2 are MNHEY and SVGAGI. V was trimmed by 6 bases and J by 0 bases, leaving 14 bases between them. This chain's CDR3 is CASRPPLGTNYGYTF. DNA of the CDR3: TGTGCCAGCAGACCCCCCCTCGGGACTAACTATGGCTACACCTTC.

The chain carries TRBV14 and TRBJ1-1; TRBD1 agrees at 12 bases. J was trimmed by 6 bases and V by 1 base; bases with no gene match: 3. Per the germline V gene, CDR1 is SGHDN and CDR2 is FVKESK. The CDR3 is 15 residues long. The CDR3: CASSQGDRGPAEAFF. CDR3 bases: TGTGCCAGCAGCCAAGGGGACAGGGGGCCGGCTGAAGCTTTCTTT.

The J gene is TRBJ2-7, the V gene TRBV4-1; D unresolved. This CDR3 region has 13 residues. V lost 4 bases to trimming and J lost 6 bases, with 13 bases between them. Germline-derived CDR1 and CDR2 are MGHRA and YSYEKL. In DNA form, the CDR3 reads TGCGCCAGCAGCCCCGCCCTACTTGTCGAGCAGTACTTC. Its translation: CASSPALLVEQYF.

The chain recombines TRBV5-4 with TRBJ2-5, with D hard to call. Germline V gives CDR1 SGHNT, CDR2 YYREEE (reference sequence). The germline V and J ends were trimmed by 0 bases and 2 bases, with 8 bases remaining between them. The CDR3 sequence is 14 residues long. The CDR3 nucleotides read TGTGCCAGCAGCTTGGCGGCAGCGCAAGAGACCCAGTACTTC. Translating gives CASSLAAAQETQYF.

The rearrangement uses TRBV11-2 and TRBJ2-1; the match to TRBD2 covers 7 bases. The trim removed 5 bases at V and 9 bases at J, leaving 13 bases unmatched. The germline gives CDR1 SGHAT, CDR2 FQNNGV. The CDR3 is made up of 15 amino acids. CDR3 residues: CASSPRLAPRGEQFF. For the CDR3, the DNA is TGTGCCAGCAGCCCTCGACTAGCCCCAAGGGGTGAGCAGTTCTTC. Supplemented by reference TRBV11-2 and TRBJ2-1, the full variable domain reads EAGVAQSPRYKIIEKRQSVAFWCNPISGHATLYWYQQILGQGPKLLIQFQNNGVVDDSQLPKDRFSAERLKGVDSTLKIQPAKLEDSAVYLCASSPRLAPRGEQFFGPGTRLTVL.

The V call is TRBV5-6, the J call TRBJ2-7; D remains unclear. The CDR3 consists of 14 residues. V lost 4 bases to trimming and J lost 0 bases, with 11 bases between them. Germline V gene sequence: CDR1 SGHDT, CDR2 YYEEEE. The CDR3 coding sequence is TGTGCCAGCAGCAACGGACGGAACTCCTACGAGCAGTACTTC. Protein product: CASSNGRNSYEQYF.

V gene TRBV6-2 or TRBV6-3 combines with J gene TRBJ2-7; D gene unclear. The CDR3 extends over 12 amino acids. With 3 bases removed from V and 6 bases from J, the gap between germline ends came to 9 bases. Germline V lookup: CDR1 MNHEY, CDR2 SVGEGT. The DNA for the CDR3 is TGTGCCAGCAGTTATTCCAGGTCCGAGCAGTACTTC. It codes for CASSYSRSEQYF.

This clone was recorded once. This rearrangement joins TRBV6-5 to TRBJ2-4; D is perhaps TRBD2 (5 bases). Germline loops: CDR1 MNHEY, CDR2 SVGAGI. The V end lost 2 bases, the J end lost 0 bases, and 11 bases lay between the germline ends. The length of the CDR3 is 16 residues. In DNA form, the CDR3 reads TGTGCCAGCAGTTACAGGGCAGGACTAGCCAAAAACATTCAGTACTTC. Its translation is CASSYRAGLAKNIQYF.

The rearrangement links TRBV5-1 to TRBJ1-1, with TRBD1 matching over 8 bases. The CDR3 length is 13 residues. The junction had 5 bases not matched to a gene; V was cut back by 4 bases and J by 6 bases. Germline CDR1 SGHRS, CDR2 YFSETQ. The CDR3 region has the DNA TGCGCCAGCAGCCAACAGGGGGTCGCTGAAGCTTTCTTT. It translates to CASSQQGVAEAFF.

This chain connects TRBV30 to TRBJ2-3; possible D gene TRBD2, 5 bases. With 5 bases removed from V and 3 bases from J, the gap between germline ends came to 12 bases. Germline V gene sequence: CDR1 GTSNPN, CDR2 SVGIG (reference sequence). CDR3 length equals 13 residues. This CDR3 reads CAWVGLRTDTQYF. The CDR3 bases are TGTGCCTGGGTAGGACTGAGAACAGATACGCAGTATTTT.

V is TRBV21-1 and J is TRBJ2-7; the D call of TRBD1 is as the table states it, not checked on the DNA. TRBV21-1 is recorded as a pseudogene. CDR3 length equals 12 residues. CDR3 in amino acids: CASSPTAYEQYF. In DNA, the CDR3 is TGTGCCAGCAGCCCAACAGCTTACGAGCAGTACTTC.

In its sample, this clone was seen a few times. V is TRBV7-6 and J is TRBJ1-1, with D perhaps TRBD1 (5 bases). Germline-derived CDR1 and CDR2 are SGHVS and FNYEAQ. This CDR3 is 14 amino acids long. The V end lost 5 bases, the J end lost 6 bases, and 16 bases lay between the germline ends. CDR3 loop: CASSPRAWGSEAFF. The CDR3 coding sequence is TGTGCCAGCAGCCCGAGGGCGTGGGGGTCTGAAGCTTTCTTT.

This sequence joins TRBV7-6 and TRBJ2-1; either TRBD1 or TRBD2 may supply D (5 bases each). The V gene lost 8 bases and the J gene lost 3 bases, with 14 bases spanning the gap. CDR3 size: 14 residues. Germline CDR1 is SGHVS and CDR2 is FNYEAQ. The CDR3 here is CASGRDGNYNEQFF. CDR3 coding DNA: TGTGCCAGCGGACGGGACGGCAACTACAATGAGCAGTTCTTC.

A single count supports this clone. The V call is TRBV11-3, the J call TRBJ2-1, with D unresolved. The CDR3 is made up of 15 amino acids. Germline-derived CDR1 and CDR2 are SGHNT and YENEEA. The V end lost 3 bases, the J end lost 0 bases, and 9 bases lay between the germline ends. Here the CDR3 DNA reads TGTGCCAGCAGCTTGTGGCCCGTCTCCTACAATGAGCAGTTCTTC. Residues: CASSLWPVSYNEQFF.

The chain joins TRBV6-5 to TRBJ1-2, with D unresolved. Trimming removed 2 bases from V and 4 bases from J, with 11 bases in between. The CDR3 covers 14 residues. CDR1 and CDR2 from the germline V gene are MNHEY and SVGAGI. The CDR3 reads CASSYRTGGYGYTF. CDR3 nucleotide sequence: TGTGCCAGCAGTTACAGGACTGGAGGCTATGGCTACACCTTC.

The chain is built from TRBV29-1 and TRBJ2-2; 8 positions match TRBD2. The CDR3 is 17 residues long. CDR1 and CDR2 from the germline V gene are SQVTM and ANQGSEA. With V trimmed by 2 bases and J by 6 bases, 14 bases remained unmatched. CDR3 nucleotide sequence: TGCAGCGTTGAAACGCGGCTATCCGGGAGGGGATCCGGGGAGCTGTTTTTT. Amino acid sequence: CSVETRLSGRGSGELFF.

The V call is TRBV19, the J call TRBJ2-7; no reliable D call. V gave up 4 bases and J gave up 5 bases, with 18 bases separating them. Germline CDR1 reads LNHDA; CDR2 reads SQIVND (reference sequence). This CDR3 region has 15 residues. CDR3 in amino acids: CASSRARILGDEQYF. In DNA, the CDR3 is TGTGCCAGTAGTAGGGCGAGGATCCTCGGCGACGAGCAGTACTTC.

The chain joins TRBV28 to TRBJ1-2; no definite D call. The CDR3 loop spans 16 amino acids. Germline lookup yields CDR1 MDHEN and CDR2 SYDVKM. V was cut by 1 base and J by 5 bases, with 17 bases left in between. In DNA, the CDR3 is TGTGCCAGCAGTTTATCCCTCGGCGGGGTTAGTTATGGCTACACCTTC. Its protein product is CASSLSLGGVSYGYTF.

The rearrangement uses TRBV11-3 and TRBJ2-3; D is possibly TRBD2 (5 bases). There are 14 residues in the CDR3. The ends were cut back, 5 bases at V and 0 bases at J, with 9 bases in the middle. Per germline, CDR1 SGHNT and CDR2 YENEEA. The CDR3: CASSPRTSTDTQYF. The CDR3 DNA reads TGTGCCAGCAGCCCACGGACTAGCACAGATACGCAGTATTTT.

The rearrangement links TRBV7-8 to TRBJ1-6, with 10 bases lining up with TRBD1. V lost 3 bases and J lost 9; bases outside the gene matches: 2. The CDR3 has 14 amino acids. Germline CDR1 reads SGHVS; CDR2 reads FQNEAQ. CDR3 protein: CASSLTGGISPLHF. CDR3 nucleotide sequence: TGTGCCAGCAGCTTGACAGGGGGCATTTCACCCCTCCACTTT.

CDR3 protein: CASSLWTGWRGGEKLFF. For the CDR3, the DNA is TGTGCCAGCAGCCTCTGGACAGGGTGGAGGGGCGGTGAAAAACTGTTTTTT. This chain links TRBV7-9 with TRBJ1-4; 8 positions agree with TRBD1. Trimming cost V 5 bases and J 7 bases; bases outside gene matches: 15. The CDR3 is 17 amino acids. Germline loops: CDR1 SEHNR, CDR2 FQNEAQ (reference sequence). The complete variable domain, with remaining parts taken from reference TRBV7-9 and TRBJ1-4, reads DTGVSQNPRHKITKRGQNVTFRCDPISEHNRLYWYRQTLGQGPEFLTYFQNEAQLEKSRLLSDRFSAERPKGSFSTLEIQRTEQGDSAMYLCASSLWTGWRGGEKLFFGSGTQLSVL.

The CDR3 region has the DNA TGTGCCAGCAGCCAAGTTGTGGCTTCTGGGGTTTACAATGAGCAGTTCTTC. Translating gives CASSQVVASGVYNEQFF. The rearrangement joins TRBV4-2 to TRBJ2-1; no firm D call. This CDR3 has 17 residues. With 1 base removed from V and 4 bases from J, the gap between germline ends came to 17 bases. Germline lookup yields CDR1 LGHNA and CDR2 YNFKEQ.

The chain links TRBV6-1 to TRBJ2-7; D possibly corresponds to TRBD1 (5 bases). The CDR3 contains 13 residues. CDR1 and CDR2 (germline): MNHNS, SASEGT. The germline V and J ends were trimmed by 3 bases and 3 bases, with 9 bases remaining between them. DNA for the CDR3: TGTGCCAGCAGTGATGGGGCCCGCTACGAGCAGTACTTC. This translates into CASSDGARYEQYF.

The chain joins TRBV7-9 to TRBJ2-7, with 7 bases lining up with TRBD1. CDR1 SEHNR and CDR2 FQNEAQ come from the germline V gene (reference sequence). V was pared by 5 bases and J by 3 bases, with 13 bases of the junction left unmatched. The CDR3 length is 16 residues. CDR3 residues: CASSPLGTGTDYEQYF. In nucleotides, the CDR3 is TGTGCCAGCAGCCCCCTCGGTACCGGGACAGACTACGAGCAGTACTTC.

The chain combines TRBV29-1 with TRBJ2-4; TRBD2 aligns across 12 bases. V dropped 7 bases and J dropped 10; count of bases not matched to a gene: 5. Germline loops: CDR1 SQVTM, CDR2 ANQGSEA. This CDR3 spans 12 amino acids. The DNA of the CDR3 is TGCAGCGCCAGGACTAGCGGGGCTATTCAGTACTTC. Protein product: CSARTSGAIQYF.

The CDR3 region is CASSLLFFGDNEQFF. The CDR3 DNA follows: TGTGCCAGCAGCTTATTGTTTTTCGGAGACAATGAGCAGTTCTTC. The genes are TRBV11-2 and TRBJ2-1; D is unclear. Germline assignment: CDR1 SGHAT and CDR2 FQNNGV. The CDR3 has 15 residues. V lost 2 bases and J 5 bases, leaving 13 bases between the germline ends.

V and J are TRBV6-5 and TRBJ2-3; 9 positions match TRBD1. Germline CDR1 and CDR2: MNHEY and SVGAGI. V lost 6 bases, J lost 3 bases, and 7 bases stayed unmatched. The CDR3 totals 15 residues. CDR3 loop: CASRPGQGRTDTQYF. DNA for the CDR3: TGTGCCAGCAGACCCGGACAGGGGAGAACAGATACGCAGTATTTT.

V and J are TRBV3-1 (or the pseudogene TRBV3-2) and TRBJ2-1; 8 bases align to TRBD2. CDR3 length equals 16 residues. Germline CDR1 reads LGHDT; CDR2 reads YNNKEL (reference sequence). Trimming at V came to 4 bases and at J to 4 bases, leaving 9 bases not matched to a gene. The CDR3 nucleotides are TGTGCCAGCAGCCTCCGGGCTCGGGGGGGGTACAATGAGCAGTTCTTC. Protein sequence: CASSLRARGGYNEQFF.

The rearrangement uses TRBV29-1 and TRBJ2-7, with 7 bases that match TRBD2. The germline V gene encodes CDR1 SQVTM and CDR2 ANQGSEA. The length of the CDR3 is 14 residues. V gave up 4 bases and J gave up 0 bases; unmatched junction bases: 6. CDR3 protein: CSVAQRLASYEQYF. In DNA, the CDR3 is TGCAGCGTTGCCCAAAGACTAGCCTCCTACGAGCAGTACTTC.

J is TRBJ2-3 and V is TRBV20-1; D is undetermined. The CDR3 length is 11 residues. Trimming stripped 6 bases from V and 6 bases from J, with 10 bases between. CDR1 is DFQATT and CDR2 is SNEGSKA in the germline V gene (reference sequence). The CDR3 region has the DNA TGCAGTGCCGGTTATGTCGATACGCAGTATTTT. It codes for CSAGYVDTQYF.